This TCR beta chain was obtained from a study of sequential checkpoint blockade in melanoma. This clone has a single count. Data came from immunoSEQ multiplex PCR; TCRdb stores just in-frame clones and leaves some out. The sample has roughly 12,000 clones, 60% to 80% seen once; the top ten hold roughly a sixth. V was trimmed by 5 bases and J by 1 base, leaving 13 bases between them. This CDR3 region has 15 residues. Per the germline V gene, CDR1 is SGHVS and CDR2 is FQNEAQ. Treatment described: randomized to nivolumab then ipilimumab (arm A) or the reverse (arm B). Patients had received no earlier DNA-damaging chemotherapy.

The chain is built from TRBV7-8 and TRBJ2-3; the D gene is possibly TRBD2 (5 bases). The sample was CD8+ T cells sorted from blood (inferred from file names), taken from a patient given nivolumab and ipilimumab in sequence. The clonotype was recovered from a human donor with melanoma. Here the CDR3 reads CASSGLVLGTDTQYF. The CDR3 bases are TGTGCCAGCAGCGGACTCGTTTTGGGCACAGATACGCAGTATTTT. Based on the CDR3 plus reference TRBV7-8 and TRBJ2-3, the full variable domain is GAGVSQSPRYKVAKRGQDVALRCDPISGHVSLFWYQQALGQGPEFLTYFQNEAQLDKSGLPSDRFFAERPEGSVSTLKIQRTQQEDSAVYLCASSGLVLGTDTQYFGPGTRLTVL.